This passage covers 21 T cell receptor beta chains from one sample sequenced in a study of cytomegalovirus exposure and HLA in healthy donors. Researchers ran the PCR with 60 Vbeta and 13 Jbeta primers. Clones were sequenced by immunoSEQ multiplex PCR, and TCRdb holds only the in-frame ones, with some missing. This sample has over 75,000 clones, with roughly 80% found just once. The sequencing input was PBMCs. Receptors originate from a man between 35 and 55 years old in good health and CMV-seropositive.

The chain employs TRBV10-1 and TRBJ2-7; tentatively, D is TRBD1 (6 bases). V shed 6 bases and J shed 4 bases, with 16 bases lying between them. The CDR3 sequence is 14 residues long. Germline V lookup: CDR1 WNHNN, CDR2 SYGVQD (reference sequence). The CDR3 loop reads CASSGGGGQYEQYF. The CDR3 DNA is TGCGCCAGCAGCGGAGGTGGGGGACAATACGAGCAGTACTTC.

This rearrangement joins TRBV5-1 to TRBJ2-1; TRBD2 matches at 14 bases. Per germline, CDR1 SGHRS and CDR2 YFSETQ. The CDR3 loop spans 15 amino acids. With 4 bases clipped from V and 6 bases from J, the junction kept 3 bases outside the gene matches. CDR3 region: CASSPGTSGSNEQFF. The CDR3 coding sequence is TGCGCCAGCAGCCCAGGGACTAGCGGGAGCAATGAGCAGTTCTTC.

The V gene is TRBV29-1, the J gene TRBJ2-7, with D possibly matching TRBD1 (5 bases). The CDR3 runs to 12 residues. Trimming took off 7 bases at V and 5 bases at J, with 15 bases between the two ends. Per the germline V gene, CDR1 is SQVTM and CDR2 is ANQGSEA. The chain's CDR3 is CSGIQGAHEQYF. The CDR3 DNA reads as TGCAGCGGGATACAAGGGGCTCACGAGCAGTACTTC.

V is TRBV9 and J is TRBJ1-2, with D hard to call. This CDR3 is 16 amino acids long. The germline gives CDR1 SGDLS, CDR2 YYNGEE. Trimming shortened V by 0 bases and J by 6 bases, and 18 bases separated the two germline ends. CDR3 nucleotides: TGTGCCAGCAGCGTAGGAGGCCGGGAAAGTGGAAATGGCTACACCTTC. Residues: CASSVGGRESGNGYTF.

The chain links TRBV5-1 to TRBJ2-3; weak D call: TRBD2 (5 bases). The V gene lost 5 bases and the J gene lost 1 base, with 11 bases spanning the gap. The CDR3 sequence is 14 residues long. Germline loops: CDR1 SGHRS, CDR2 YFSETQ. The chain's CDR3 is CASRERAGTDTQYF. CDR3 DNA: TGCGCCAGCAGAGAGAGGGCAGGCACAGATACGCAGTATTTT.

This chain joins TRBV9 and TRBJ2-3; D is unclear. This CDR3 spans 15 amino acids. Germline CDR1 and CDR2: SGDLS and YYNGEE. Trimming removed 0 bases at V and 4 bases at J, with 12 bases between. CDR3 region: CASSVDSTAADTQYF. DNA of the CDR3: TGTGCCAGCAGCGTAGACTCCACTGCGGCAGATACGCAGTATTTT.

The chain links TRBV19 to TRBJ2-7; tentative D call: TRBD1 (6 bases). Between the trimmed V and J ends, which lost 5 bases and 1 base, there was a span of 12 bases. This CDR3 has 14 amino acids. Germline assignment: CDR1 LNHDA and CDR2 SQIVND (reference sequence). CDR3 residues: CASSSRTDSYEQYF. The CDR3, as DNA: TGTGCCAGTAGTTCCCGGACAGATTCCTACGAGCAGTACTTC.

This chain connects TRBV4-1 to TRBJ2-7; D is possibly TRBD1 (5 bases). CDR3 size: 13 residues. Germline lookup yields CDR1 MGHRA and CDR2 YSYEKL. Between the trimmed V and J ends, which lost 5 bases and 2 bases, there was a span of 10 bases. The CDR3 nucleotides are TGCGCCAGCAGCGACAGCTTTCCCTACGAGCAGTACTTC. Translated: CASSDSFPYEQYF.

The CDR3 nucleotides are TGTGCCAGTAGACGGGGGGGCGCCTACAATGAGCAGTTCTTC. It encodes CASRRGGAYNEQFF. The V and J genes are TRBV19 and TRBJ2-1, with 8 bases that match TRBD2. Germline lookup yields CDR1 LNHDA and CDR2 SQIVND (reference sequence). V shed 6 bases, J shed 2 bases, and the junction held 3 bases outside the gene matches. The length of the CDR3 is 14 residues.

This clone has only a few counts. The V gene is TRBV11-2, the J gene TRBJ2-1, with TRBD2 matching 8 bases. The germline gives CDR1 SGHAT, CDR2 FQNNGV. The CDR3 contains 17 residues. V lost 0 bases and J lost 4; bases outside the gene matches: 8. In nucleotides, the CDR3 is TGTGCCAGCAGCTTAGAAGGAACTAGCGGTAGTTACAATGAGCAGTTCTTC. Its translation: CASSLEGTSGSYNEQFF. The full variable domain, its missing parts supplied by reference TRBV11-2 and TRBJ2-1, is EAGVAQSPRYKIIEKRQSVAFWCNPISGHATLYWYQQILGQGPKLLIQFQNNGVVDDSQLPKDRFSAERLKGVDSTLKIQPAKLEDSAVYLCASSLEGTSGSYNEQFFGPGTRLTVL.

The DNA of the CDR3 is TGTGCCAGCAGCACACAGGGGGACACTGAAGCTTTCTTT. This sequence encodes CASSTQGDTEAFF. J is TRBJ1-1 and V is TRBV11-3; the match to TRBD1 covers 8 bases. The CDR3 is made up of 13 amino acids. Germline V gene data show CDR1 as SGHNT and CDR2 as YENEEA. The junction had 2 bases not matched to a gene; V was cut back by 5 bases and J by 3 bases.

V gene TRBV19 combines with J gene TRBJ2-7; 9 nucleotides match TRBD1. Germline-derived CDR1 and CDR2 are LNHDA and SQIVND (reference sequence). Trimming cost V 5 bases and J 3 bases; bases outside gene matches: 8. The CDR3 totals 15 residues. Written as DNA, the CDR3 is TGTGCCAGTAGTGGCCTTACAGGGGGCAACTACGAGCAGTACTTC. The encoded protein is CASSGLTGGNYEQYF.

This clone was seen only once. This sequence joins TRBV19 and TRBJ2-1; tentatively, D is TRBD2 (5 bases). This CDR3 spans 14 amino acids. Germline CDR1 reads LNHDA; CDR2 reads SQIVND (reference sequence). V lost 3 bases to trimming and J lost 8 bases, with 14 bases between them. The CDR3 protein is CASSIQGPRDEQFF. The CDR3 DNA reads as TGTGCCAGTAGTATTCAAGGTCCGAGGGATGAGCAGTTCTTC.

The sample holds a few counts of this clone. The rearrangement uses TRBV7-6 and TRBJ1-3; D might be TRBD1 (5 bases). The CDR3 covers 16 residues. CDR1 and CDR2 from the germline V gene are SGHVS and FNYEAQ. The V end lost 4 bases, the J end lost 0 bases, and 13 bases lay between the germline ends. As DNA, the CDR3 is TGTGCCAGCAGCTCGATCGGGGGACGCTCTGGAAACACCATATATTTT. It codes for CASSSIGGRSGNTIYF.

This clone was seen once. This sequence joins TRBV7-3 and TRBJ2-3; TRBD2 aligns across 9 bases. The CDR3 is made up of 17 amino acids. From germline, CDR1 is SGHTA and CDR2 FQGTGA. The junction had 12 bases not matched to a gene; V was cut back by 2 bases and J by 6 bases. The CDR3: CASSLSRRGGASDTQYF. The DNA for the CDR3 is TGTGCCAGCAGCTTATCTCGGCGCGGGGGGGCCTCGGATACGCAGTATTTT.

The chain has TRBV20-1 and TRBJ2-3; D gene unclear. Germline-derived CDR1 and CDR2 are DFQATT and SNEGSKA (reference sequence). V lost 0 bases and J lost 10, with 8 bases in between. The CDR3 length is 11 residues. The CDR3 nucleotides read TGCAGTGCTAGAGAAACCGGTGCGCAGTATTTT. Protein product: CSARETGAQYF.

V and J are TRBV19 and TRBJ1-2, with D uncertain. Germline V gene sequence: CDR1 LNHDA, CDR2 SQIVND (reference sequence). V dropped 4 bases and J dropped 5 bases, with 11 bases sitting between them. The CDR3 runs 13 residues. Here the CDR3 DNA reads TGTGCCAGTAGTAAAAGCAAAACGTATGGCTACACCTTC. It yields the protein CASSKSKTYGYTF.

This chain joins TRBV7-8 and TRBJ2-7; D perhaps matches TRBD1 (5 bases). V lost 5 bases and J 4 bases, leaving 15 bases between the germline ends. The CDR3 loop spans 14 amino acids. Looked up from germline, CDR1 is SGHVS and CDR2 is FQNEAQ. The CDR3 reads CASSPKGFRYEQYF. In nucleotides, the CDR3 is TGTGCCAGCAGCCCTAAGGGGTTCCGATACGAGCAGTACTTC.

CDR3 bases: TGTGCCGGGACTAGTTCCTACAATGAGCAGTTCTTC. Translation gives CAGTSSYNEQFF. The rearrangement links TRBV2 to TRBJ2-1; 8 positions match TRBD2. J gave up 1 base and V 11 bases, and 1 base lay outside the gene matches. Germline V gene lookup returns CDR1 SNHLY and CDR2 FYNNEI. This CDR3 is built from 12 residues.

V gene TRBV7-9 combines with J gene TRBJ2-1; 7 bases map to TRBD2. Germline V lookup: CDR1 SEHNR, CDR2 FQNEAQ (reference sequence). CDR3 length: 15 amino acids. The V and J ends lost 3 bases and 2 bases, in that order; junction bases with no gene match: 4. CDR3 sequence: CASSFLAGPYNEQFF. Here the CDR3 DNA reads TGTGCCAGCAGCTTCTTAGCGGGCCCCTACAATGAGCAGTTCTTC.

Only one count was recorded for this clone. This chain links TRBV19 with TRBJ2-4; D is possibly TRBD2 (6 bases). The CDR3 is made up of 14 amino acids. CDR1 and CDR2 from the germline V gene are LNHDA and SQIVND (reference sequence). V lost 10 bases, J lost 2 bases, and 15 bases lay in between. The CDR3 DNA sequence: TGTGCCACCCCGACGGGGGTGACCAAAAACATTCAGTACTTC. Its translation: CATPTGVTKNIQYF.